This T cell receptor beta chain was sequenced during a study of control samples from healthy donors and cancer patients. From germline, CDR1 is MNHEY and CDR2 SVGAGI. CDR3 length: 14 residues. V was clipped by 6 bases and J by 8 bases; unmatched bases: 10. Here immunoSEQ multiplex PCR was the method, and the copy in TCRdb shows in-frame clones only, minus some. The table includes about 120,000 clones, approximately 88% detected once. Sequenced: blood. The sequence was obtained from a middle-aged man in good health. V gene TRBV6-5 combines with J gene TRBJ1-2, with TRBD1 identical over 9 bases. CDR3 bases: TGTGCCAGCAGACCGGGACAGGGTATTGTGGGCTACACCTTC. Translating gives CASRPGQGIVGYTF.